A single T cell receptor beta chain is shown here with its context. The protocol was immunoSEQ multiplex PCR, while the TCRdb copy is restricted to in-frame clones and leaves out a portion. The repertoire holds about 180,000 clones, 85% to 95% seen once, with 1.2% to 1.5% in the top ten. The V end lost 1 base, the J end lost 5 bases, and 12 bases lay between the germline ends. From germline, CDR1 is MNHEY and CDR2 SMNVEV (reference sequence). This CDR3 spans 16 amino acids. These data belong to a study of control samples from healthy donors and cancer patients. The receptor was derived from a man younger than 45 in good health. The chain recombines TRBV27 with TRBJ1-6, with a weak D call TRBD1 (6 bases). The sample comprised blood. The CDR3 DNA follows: TGTGCCAGCAGTTTATTGCGGGACAAAGATAATTCACCCCTCCACTTT. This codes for CASSLLRDKDNSPLHF.